Shown below are 31 T cell receptor beta chains from a single sample sequenced in a study of OX40 agonist ivuxolimab in advanced cancers. This table comes from immunoSEQ multiplex PCR, and its TCRdb copy is limited to in-frame clones, with some not included. The sample has tens of thousands of clones, roughly 80% seen once. Sequences were derived from CD4+ or CD8+ T cells sorted from blood, sampled in a trial of the OX40 agonist ivuxolimab. These receptors all come from an adult with an advanced solid tumor such as melanoma, head and neck, liver or kidney cancer.

The rearrangement joins TRBV4-1 to TRBJ2-7, with TRBD2 identical over 9 bases. Germline-derived CDR1 and CDR2 are MGHRA and YSYEKL. The CDR3 is made up of 20 amino acids. The junction had 16 bases not matched to a gene; V was cut back by 1 base and J by 0 bases. The DNA for the CDR3 is TGCGCCAGCAGCCAAGGATCGCTAGCGGGACAAGTGGGGAGCTCCTACGAGCAGTACTTC. As protein: CASSQGSLAGQVGSSYEQYF.

This clone was recorded once. The chain uses TRBV11-3 and TRBJ2-2; D is unresolved. The germline V gene encodes CDR1 SGHNT and CDR2 YENEEA. V was shortened by 1 base and J by 0 bases, with 3 bases between the two germline ends. This CDR3 comprises 14 residues. DNA of the CDR3: TGTGCCAGCAGCTTAGCATCGAACACCGGGGAGCTGTTTTTT. Encoded protein: CASSLASNTGELFF. Looking up the rest from reference TRBV11-3 and TRBJ2-2 gives the full variable domain: EAGVVQSPRYKIIEKKQPVAFWCNPISGHNTLYWYLQNLGQGPELLIRYENEEAVDDSQLPKDRFSAERLKGVDSTLKIQPAELGDSAVYLCASSLASNTGELFFGEGSRLTVL.

This clone was seen only once. An end of the junction does not agree with germline; a read error may underlie this. J is TRBJ2-7 and V is TRBV19, with 7 bases identical to TRBD2. In germline, CDR1 is LNHDA, CDR2 SQIVND (reference sequence). The CDR3 is 14 residues long. The CDR3 loop reads CATKAGTSKGEQCF. The CDR3 DNA is TGTGCCACCAAAGCGGGAACATCGAAGGGCGAGCAGTGCTTC.

This clone showed up just a few times. This chain uses TRBV6-5 with TRBJ1-1; D is perhaps TRBD1 (5 bases). Trimming stripped 2 bases from V and 4 bases from J, with 8 bases between. The CDR3 is 13 amino acids. The germline V gene has CDR1 MNHEY and CDR2 SVGAGI. DNA for the CDR3: TGTGCCAGCAGTTACAGGGGAGGCACTGAAGCTTTCTTT. Protein: CASSYRGGTEAFF.

In DNA, the CDR3 is TGTGCCACCACCCCAGGGGACTCTCCTTACGAGCAGTACTTC. Translating gives CATTPGDSPYEQYF. The rearrangement joins TRBV15 to TRBJ2-7; the D call may be TRBD1 or TRBD2 (6 bases each). V was trimmed by 7 bases and J by 4 bases, leaving 17 bases between them. This CDR3 comprises 14 residues. Germline CDR1 reads LNHNV; CDR2 reads YYDKDF (reference sequence).

The V and J genes are TRBV6-4 and TRBJ2-5; 11 nucleotides align to TRBD2. Germline-derived CDR1 and CDR2 are MRHNA and SNTAGT. With 3 bases clipped from V and 5 bases from J, the junction kept 8 bases outside the gene matches. There are 16 residues in the CDR3. CDR3 coding DNA: TGTGCCAGCAGTGAACTAGCGGGGGCTGGGTCCGAGACCCAGTACTTC. This sequence encodes CASSELAGAGSETQYF.

The chain is built from TRBV7-8 and TRBJ2-1; D unresolved. With 1 base removed from V and 9 bases from J, the gap between germline ends came to 7 bases. The germline CDR1 and CDR2 sequences are SGHVS and FQNEAQ. The CDR3 covers 12 residues. The chain's CDR3 is CASSLGGREQFF. CDR3 DNA sequence: TGTGCCAGCAGCTTAGGAGGCCGTGAGCAGTTCTTC.

The V gene is TRBV9, the J gene TRBJ1-3; no clear D gene. This CDR3 is built from 20 residues. The germline V gene encodes CDR1 SGDLS and CDR2 YYNGEE. V gave up 3 bases and J gave up 0 bases, with 25 bases separating them. The CDR3 loop is CASSGAEIVRTQYSGNTIYF. The CDR3 region has the DNA TGTGCCAGCAGCGGAGCCGAAATCGTGCGAACCCAATACTCTGGAAACACCATATATTTT. The full variable domain, with the rest looked up from reference TRBV9 and TRBJ1-3, is DSGVTQTPKHLITATGQRVTLRCSPRSGDLSVYWYQQSLDQGLQFLIQYYNGEERAKGNILERFSAQQFPDLHSELNLSSLELGDSALYFCASSGAEIVRTQYSGNTIYFGEGSWLTVV.

The CDR3 spells CASTSRGTSYEQYF. CDR3 nucleotides: TGTGCCAGCACGTCACGGGGGACTTCCTACGAGCAGTACTTC. V gene TRBV6-1 combines with J gene TRBJ2-7, with D tentatively TRBD2 (6 bases). The germline gives CDR1 MNHNS, CDR2 SASEGT. V lost 7 bases to trimming and J lost 1 base, with 14 bases between them. CDR3 length equals 14 residues.

Of note for this clone: The sample contains more than one DNA sequence encoding this CDR3. The chain joins TRBV6-5 to TRBJ2-5; 7 nucleotides match TRBD1. J gave up 2 bases and V 0 bases, and 3 bases lay outside the gene matches. The germline CDR1 and CDR2 sequences are MNHEY and SVGAGI. The CDR3 totals 15 residues. CDR3 nucleotides: TGTGCCAGCAGTTACTCGAGGACAGGTCAAGAGACCCAGTACTTC. As protein: CASSYSRTGQETQYF.

This chain links TRBV7-9 with TRBJ1-2; D remains ambiguous. CDR1 and CDR2 from the germline V gene are SEHNR and FQNEAQ (reference sequence). The CDR3 consists of 14 residues. Between the trimmed V and J ends, which lost 2 bases and 12 bases, there was a span of 19 bases. The CDR3 sequence: CASSLHGRGYVDTF. The CDR3 DNA is TGTGCCAGCAGCTTACACGGGCGTGGGTACGTGGACACCTTC.

The chain carries TRBV20-1 and TRBJ1-1; D gene uncertain. The V gene lost 0 bases and the J gene lost 10 bases, with 9 bases spanning the gap. CDR1 is DFQATT, CDR2 SNEGSKA, per germline (reference sequence). There are 11 residues in the CDR3. The CDR3 sequence is CSARDTRRAFF. The DNA for the CDR3 is TGCAGTGCTAGAGATACCCGGAGAGCTTTCTTT.

The chain couples TRBV5-4 to TRBJ2-5; TRBD1 agrees at 7 bases. Germline assignment: CDR1 SGHNT and CDR2 YYREEE (reference sequence). V lost 4 bases to trimming and J lost 3 bases; unmatched junction nucleotides: 6. The CDR3 length is 14 residues. CDR3: CASSVQTGKETQYF. As DNA, the CDR3 is TGTGCCAGCAGCGTGCAGACAGGGAAAGAGACCCAGTACTTC. The whole variable domain, filled in from reference TRBV5-4 and TRBJ2-5, reads ETGVTQSPTHLIKTRGQQVTLRCSSQSGHNTVSWYQQALGQGPQFIFQYYREEENGRGNFPPRFSGLQFPNYSSELNVNALELDDSALYLCASSVQTGKETQYFGPGTRLLVL.

This clone occurred a few times. This sequence joins TRBV6-4 and TRBJ2-1; 8 bases map to TRBD2. In germline, CDR1 is MRHNA, CDR2 SNTAGT. The CDR3 has 13 amino acids. The V gene end was trimmed by 2 bases and the J gene end by 14 bases; junction bases not matched to a gene: 8. This CDR3 reads CASSDTVGREEFF. The CDR3 DNA sequence: TGTGCCAGCAGTGACACCGTAGGGCGGGAGGAGTTCTTC.

Comment on this clone: Different DNA sequences within this sample yield the same CDR3. This rearrangement joins TRBV11-3 to TRBJ1-1; TRBD1 is a possible D gene (6 bases). With 5 bases removed from V and 2 bases from J, the gap between germline ends came to 15 bases. CDR3 length: 15 residues. CDR1 is SGHNT, CDR2 YENEEA, per germline. For the CDR3, the DNA is TGTGCCAGCAGCCCTAGTGGCAGGGGAAACACTGAAGCTTTCTTT. Residues: CASSPSGRGNTEAFF.

The rearrangement links TRBV7-9 to TRBJ1-6, with unresolved D. Germline CDR1 reads SEHNR; CDR2 reads FQNEAQ (reference sequence). V lost 5 bases and J lost 7, with 12 bases in between. The CDR3 extends over 14 amino acids. The CDR3 bases are TGTGCCAGCAGCCCGCCGGGAGGGAATTCACCCCTCCACTTT. It encodes CASSPPGGNSPLHF.

About this clone: Other DNA sequences in the sample encode the same CDR3. The chain joins TRBV2 to TRBJ2-6, with D unresolved. Trimming removed 7 bases at V and 0 bases at J, with 4 bases between. The germline V gene encodes CDR1 SNHLY and CDR2 FYNNEI. The CDR3 totals 13 residues. The DNA for the CDR3 is TGTGCCAGCACAGGCTCTGGGGCCAACGTCCTGACTTTC. Protein product: CASTGSGANVLTF.

Written as DNA, the CDR3 is TGTGCCAGCAGTTTTATATCCAGGGGGGGAGCTAGCAATCAGCCCCAGCATTTT. Protein: CASSFISRGGASNQPQHF. The rearrangement uses TRBV28 and TRBJ1-5; 7 positions match TRBD1. V lost 3 bases and J lost 0; bases outside the gene matches: 11. The CDR3 sequence is 18 residues long. The germline CDR1 and CDR2 sequences are MDHEN and SYDVKM.

Only a few counts were recorded for this clone. The chain combines TRBV11-3 with TRBJ2-7; the match to TRBD1 covers 7 bases. CDR1 SGHNT and CDR2 YENEEA come from the germline V gene. CDR3 length: 13 amino acids. Losses at the gene ends were 5 bases for V and 10 bases for J; bases not matched to a gene: 11. The CDR3 DNA reads as TGTGCCAGCAGCCCAACCGGGACAGCACTTCAGTACTTC. Protein product: CASSPTGTALQYF. The entire variable domain, with the rest obtained from reference TRBV11-3 and TRBJ2-7, is as follows: EAGVVQSPRYKIIEKKQPVAFWCNPISGHNTLYWYLQNLGQGPELLIRYENEEAVDDSQLPKDRFSAERLKGVDSTLKIQPAELGDSAVYLCASSPTGTALQYFGPGTRLTVT.

The V gene is TRBV10-3, the J gene TRBJ2-1, with 10 bases matching TRBD1. The CDR3 is 15 amino acids. Germline CDR1 ENHRY, CDR2 SYGVKD. V lost 6 bases to trimming and J lost 6 bases; unmatched junction nucleotides: 8. CDR3 amino acids: CAIRASGTGANEQFF. Written as DNA, the CDR3 is TGTGCCATCAGAGCCTCCGGGACAGGGGCCAATGAGCAGTTCTTC.

The chain links TRBV7-8 to TRBJ1-2; D is possibly TRBD1 (5 bases). Deletions cut 5 bases from V and 2 bases from J, with 18 bases between. The germline V gene encodes CDR1 SGHVS and CDR2 FQNEAQ. This CDR3 contains 16 residues. The CDR3 DNA reads TGTGCCAGCAGCCCCGGCAGGACACGTTTCAACTATGGCTACACCTTC. It translates to CASSPGRTRFNYGYTF. The variable domain in full, with the rest retrieved from reference TRBV7-8 and TRBJ1-2, is GAGVSQSPRYKVAKRGQDVALRCDPISGHVSLFWYQQALGQGPEFLTYFQNEAQLDKSGLPSDRFFAERPEGSVSTLKIQRTQQEDSAVYLCASSPGRTRFNYGYTFGSGTRLTVV.

The V gene is TRBV25-1, the J gene TRBJ2-3; no firm D call. V lost 6 bases and J 3 bases, leaving 13 bases between the germline ends. CDR3 length equals 14 residues. Germline V CDR1 and CDR2: MGHDK, SYGVNS. This chain's CDR3 is CASSSPLLTDTQYF. CDR3 nucleotide sequence: TGTGCCAGCAGCTCACCGCTTTTGACAGATACGCAGTATTTT. The complete variable domain, with remaining parts taken from reference TRBV25-1 and TRBJ2-3, reads EADIYQTPRYLVIGTGKKITLECSQTMGHDKMYWYQQDPGMELHLIHYSYGVNSTEKGDLSSESTVSRIRTEHFPLTLESARPSHTSQYLCASSSPLLTDTQYFGPGTRLTVL.

Only one count was recorded for this clone. This rearrangement joins TRBV2 to TRBJ2-3, with a possible D match to TRBD2 (7 bases). V was shortened by 4 bases and J by 6 bases, with 20 bases between the two germline ends. This CDR3 region has 16 residues. CDR1 and CDR2 from the germline V gene are SNHLY and FYNNEI. The CDR3, as DNA: TGTGCCAGCAGTGCAGGGTGGGGGGGGCTAGAGGATACGCAGTATTTT. Amino acids: CASSAGWGGLEDTQYF.

This chain joins TRBV6-5 and TRBJ2-5; 8 nucleotides agree with TRBD2. Germline CDR1 is MNHEY and CDR2 is SVGAGI. The V gene end was trimmed by 8 bases and the J gene end by 5 bases; junction bases not matched to a gene: 7. The CDR3 consists of 13 residues. The chain's CDR3 is CASAGGPGETQYF. The CDR3 DNA reads TGTGCCAGCGCGGGGGGTCCGGGGGAGACCCAGTACTTC.

The genes are TRBV4-1 and TRBJ2-3; D might be TRBD1 (6 bases). V lost 4 bases and J lost 5, with 16 bases in between. CDR1 is MGHRA and CDR2 is YSYEKL in the germline V gene. This CDR3 has 15 residues. The CDR3 bases are TGCGCCAGCAGCCGCAATGAGCAACAGGGAGATACGCAGTATTTT. Its translation is CASSRNEQQGDTQYF.

The chain uses TRBV5-1 and TRBJ2-7; 11 nucleotides line up with TRBD2. Germline V lookup: CDR1 SGHRS, CDR2 YFSETQ. V lost 5 bases and J lost 3; bases outside the gene matches: 4. There are 14 residues in the CDR3. The CDR3 coding sequence is TGCGCCAGCAGTTTAGCGGGGGGGGTCTACGAGCAGTACTTC. Translating it yields CASSLAGGVYEQYF.

The CDR3 region is CASSLTRGYEQFF. The CDR3 DNA follows: TGTGCCAGTAGTTTGACTAGAGGCTATGAGCAGTTCTTC. The chain links TRBV19 to TRBJ2-1, with D perhaps TRBD2 (6 bases). This CDR3 is 13 amino acids long. V lost 5 bases to trimming and J lost 8 bases, with 13 bases between them. From germline, CDR1 is LNHDA and CDR2 SQIVND (reference sequence).

The chain combines TRBV9 with TRBJ2-7; the match to TRBD2 covers 8 bases. J was trimmed by 7 bases and V by 1 base; bases with no gene match: 13. CDR1 SGDLS and CDR2 YYNGEE come from the germline V gene. This CDR3 is built from 16 residues. CDR3 protein: CASSVMLAGGPGEQYF. The CDR3 bases are TGTGCCAGCAGCGTAATGCTAGCGGGTGGCCCGGGGGAGCAGTACTTC.

The chain joins TRBV2 to TRBJ1-4; perhaps TRBD1 as D (6 bases). V dropped 7 bases and J dropped 6 bases, with 12 bases sitting between them. CDR1 is SNHLY, CDR2 FYNNEI, per germline. This CDR3 has 13 amino acids. The CDR3 reads CASNLGGHEKLFF. The CDR3 region has the DNA TGTGCCAGCAACCTAGGGGGGCATGAAAAACTGTTTTTT. Filled out from reference TRBV2 and TRBJ1-4, the complete variable domain reads EPEVTQTPSHQVTQMGQEVILRCVPISNHLYFYWYRQILGQKVEFLVSFYNNEISEKSEIFDDQFSVERPDGSNFTLKIRSTKLEDSAMYFCASNLGGHEKLFFGSGTQLSVL.

The rearrangement links TRBV14 to TRBJ1-1; possibly TRBD1 for D (6 bases). Looked up from germline, CDR1 is SGHDN and CDR2 is FVKESK. The CDR3 has 15 amino acids. Trimming shortened V by 5 bases and J by 0 bases, and 13 bases separated the two germline ends. The CDR3 region is CASSVRRGMNTEAFF. CDR3 nucleotide sequence: TGTGCCAGCAGCGTGCGCAGGGGTATGAACACTGAAGCTTTCTTT.

The sample holds one count of this clone. This chain joins TRBV7-2 and TRBJ2-5, with D unresolved. This CDR3 is 15 amino acids long. Looked up from germline, CDR1 is SGHTA and CDR2 is FQGNSA. Trimming pared 3 bases from V and 1 base from J, leaving 12 bases between. The CDR3 sequence is CASSLGPITQETQYF. DNA of the CDR3: TGTGCCAGCAGCTTGGGCCCAATCACCCAAGAGACCCAGTACTTC.